Listed here is a single TCR beta chain. The data originate from a study of OX40 agonist ivuxolimab in advanced cancers. V lost 5 bases and J lost 6, with 8 bases in between. This CDR3 is built from 11 residues. In germline, CDR1 is MDHEN, CDR2 SYDVKM. Sequencing was performed with immunoSEQ multiplex PCR; in TCRdb, only in-frame clones are kept and a portion is missing. In the table there are about 76,000 clones, roughly 90% of which are singletons. The sequencing used CD4+ or CD8+ T cells sorted from blood, collected in a trial of the OX40 agonist ivuxolimab. The sequence came from an adult with an advanced solid tumor such as melanoma, head and neck, liver or kidney cancer. The chain joins TRBV28 to TRBJ2-7; no firm D call. The CDR3 DNA reads as TGTGCCAGCAGTCCTGATCGCGAGCAGTACTTC. Translating gives CASSPDREQYF.